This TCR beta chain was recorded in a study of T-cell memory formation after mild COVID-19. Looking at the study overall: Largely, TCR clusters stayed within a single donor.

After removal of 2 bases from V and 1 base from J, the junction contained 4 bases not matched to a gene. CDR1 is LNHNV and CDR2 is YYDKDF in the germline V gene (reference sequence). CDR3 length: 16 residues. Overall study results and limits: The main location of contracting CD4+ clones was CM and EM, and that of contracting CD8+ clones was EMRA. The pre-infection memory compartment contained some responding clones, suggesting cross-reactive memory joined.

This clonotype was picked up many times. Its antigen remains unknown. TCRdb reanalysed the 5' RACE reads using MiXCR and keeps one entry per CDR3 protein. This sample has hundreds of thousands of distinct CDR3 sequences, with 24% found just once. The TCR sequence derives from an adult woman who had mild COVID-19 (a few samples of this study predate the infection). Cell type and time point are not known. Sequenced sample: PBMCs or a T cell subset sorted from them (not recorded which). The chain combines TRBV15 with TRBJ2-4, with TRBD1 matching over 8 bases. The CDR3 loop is CATSRPWTGAKNIQYF. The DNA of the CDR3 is TGTGCCACCAGCAGACCGTGGACAGGGGCCAAAAACATTCAGTACTTC.